This passage covers 26 T cell receptor beta chains from one sample sequenced in a study of B cell selection in AIRE deficiency. The assay was immunoSEQ multiplex PCR, and TCRdb's table has in-frame clones only and misses some. Of 20,000 to 25,000 clones in the sample, around 90% are singletons; the top ten hold roughly 1.5%. The regulatory T cell sort gate was CD4+CD25hiCD127low/negative. Sequencing was performed on CD4+CD25+ Tregs sorted from PBMCs. The receptors here all came from a human donor in good health.

The table lists this clone with a few counts. This chain joins TRBV4-2 and TRBJ1-2, with a tentative D call TRBD1 (6 bases). Germline V gives CDR1 LGHNA, CDR2 YNFKEQ. This CDR3 is 13 amino acids long. Trimming pared 1 base from V and 7 bases from J, leaving 10 bases between. In nucleotides, the CDR3 is TGTGCCAGCAGCCAAGCCGGGACATTTGGCTACACCTTC. It codes for CASSQAGTFGYTF.

The chain carries TRBV6-1 and TRBJ2-7; 7 bases are shared with TRBD1. The CDR3 length is 11 residues. V was clipped by 5 bases and J by 5 bases; unmatched bases: 0. In germline, CDR1 is MNHNS, CDR2 SASEGT. Written as DNA, the CDR3 is TGTGCCAGCAGTACAGGGGACGAGCAGTACTTC. This gives the protein CASSTGDEQYF.

The DNA of the CDR3 is TGCGCCAGCAGCTTCTACCCGGTCGGATTGGTCAAAAACATTCAGTACTTC. Protein: CASSFYPVGLVKNIQYF. This rearrangement joins TRBV5-1 to TRBJ2-4, with D unresolved. CDR3 size: 17 residues. CDR1 SGHRS and CDR2 YFSETQ come from the germline V gene. V was pared by 2 bases and J by 3 bases, with 18 bases between.

This clone was recorded only once. This chain joins TRBV2 and TRBJ2-7, with TRBD1 identical over 10 bases. Germline CDR1 SNHLY, CDR2 FYNNEI. V lost 6 bases to trimming and J lost 7 bases; unmatched junction nucleotides: 6. The CDR3 consists of 13 residues. The CDR3 DNA follows: TGTGCCAGCAGAGGGACAGGGGAAGGTGAGCAGTACTTC. The encoded protein is CASRGTGEGEQYF.

This chain's CDR3 is CAISESALIGASGNTIYF. In DNA, the CDR3 is TGTGCCATCAGTGAGTCGGCCTTAATCGGGGCATCTGGAAACACCATATATTTT. The chain has TRBV10-3 and TRBJ1-3; the D gene is possibly TRBD1 (5 bases). The CDR3 has 18 amino acids. Germline-derived CDR1 and CDR2 are ENHRY and SYGVKD. Trimming took 0 bases from V and 1 from J, leaving 16 bases between them.

The chain combines TRBV5-1 with TRBJ2-7; 8 bases are a match to TRBD2. The germline CDR1 and CDR2 sequences are SGHRS and YFSETQ. The CDR3 covers 15 residues. V gave up 0 bases and J gave up 4 bases; unmatched junction bases: 6. CDR3 nucleotide sequence: TGCGCCAGCAGCTTGGAGAGCGGGAGATTTTACGAGCAGTACTTC. It encodes CASSLESGRFYEQYF.

This sequence joins TRBV7-9 and TRBJ1-6; D not resolved. V lost 1 base and J 8 bases, leaving 12 bases between the germline ends. Germline CDR1 SEHNR, CDR2 FQNEAQ (reference sequence). This CDR3 contains 15 residues. The CDR3 loop is CASSLDPTRDSPLHF. CDR3 DNA: TGTGCCAGCAGCTTAGACCCAACACGGGATTCACCCCTCCACTTT. Combining the CDR3 with reference TRBV7-9 and TRBJ1-6 gives the whole variable domain DTGVSQNPRHKITKRGQNVTFRCDPISEHNRLYWYRQTLGQGPEFLTYFQNEAQLEKSRLLSDRFSAERPKGSFSTLEIQRTEQGDSAMYLCASSLDPTRDSPLHFGNGTRLTVT.

The rearrangement joins TRBV6-6 to TRBJ2-2, with 9 bases aligning to TRBD1. This CDR3 spans 15 amino acids. V gave up 2 bases and J gave up 7 bases; unmatched junction bases: 5. In germline, CDR1 is MNHNY, CDR2 SVGAGI (reference sequence). CDR3 region: CASSYEGQGSGELFF. CDR3 coding DNA: TGTGCCAGCAGTTACGAGGGACAGGGCAGCGGGGAGCTGTTTTTT.

This chain joins TRBV5-5 and TRBJ2-7; maybe TRBD2 (6 bases). CDR3 length equals 15 residues. Per germline, CDR1 SGHKS and CDR2 YYEKEE (reference sequence). V was pared by 0 bases and J by 3 bases, with 13 bases between. CDR3 coding DNA: TGTGCCAGCAGCTTGGTGGCTCTAGCGATCTACGAGCAGTACTTC. Protein: CASSLVALAIYEQYF.

The V call is TRBV5-1, the J call TRBJ1-3, with D possibly TRBD1 on 5 matching bases. The V end lost 0 bases, the J end lost 4 bases, and 14 bases lay between the germline ends. CDR1 and CDR2 from the germline V gene are SGHRS and YFSETQ. This CDR3 comprises 16 residues. CDR3 in amino acids: CASSLGPGVTGNTIYF. Here the CDR3 DNA reads TGCGCCAGCAGCTTGGGTCCGGGGGTAACGGGAAACACCATATATTTT.

J is TRBJ1-4 and V is TRBV13; maybe TRBD1 (6 bases). The CDR3 has 14 amino acids. Germline V gives CDR1 PRHDT, CDR2 FYEKMQ (reference sequence). V shed 3 bases and J shed 1 base, with 6 bases lying between them. The CDR3 sequence: CASSFRGTNEKLFF. CDR3 DNA sequence: TGTGCCAGCAGCTTCAGGGGAACTAATGAAAAACTGTTTTTT. The full variable domain, its missing parts supplied by reference TRBV13 and TRBJ1-4, is AAGVIQSPRHLIKEKRETATLKCYPIPRHDTVYWYQQGPGQDPQFLISFYEKMQSDKGSIPDRFSAQQFSDYHSELNMSSLELGDSALYFCASSFRGTNEKLFFGSGTQLSVL.

The V call is TRBV6-5, the J call TRBJ2-7; no reliable D call. V was clipped by 5 bases and J by 5 bases, with 16 bases between them. This CDR3 has 14 amino acids. Germline CDR1 reads MNHEY; CDR2 reads SVGAGI. The CDR3: CASSVVGFKDEQYF. The CDR3 coding sequence is TGTGCCAGCAGTGTAGTAGGGTTTAAGGACGAGCAGTACTTC.

This chain joins TRBV5-4 and TRBJ2-3; D tentatively fits TRBD1 or TRBD2 (6 bases each). The CDR3 totals 15 residues. V gave up 4 bases and J gave up 8 bases, with 20 bases separating them. Germline V gene data show CDR1 as SGHNT and CDR2 as YYREEE (reference sequence). Written as DNA, the CDR3 is TGTGCCAGCAGCCCGGGGGCGGACGGTATTGGTACGCAGTATTTT. Amino acids: CASSPGADGIGTQYF.

The chain is built from TRBV9 and TRBJ1-2; D remains unclear. Trimming removed 0 bases from V and 7 bases from J, with 7 bases in between. Germline assignment: CDR1 SGDLS and CDR2 YYNGEE. CDR3 length: 12 amino acids. CDR3 bases: TGTGCCAGCAGCGTAGAAGGTTCTGGCTACACCTTC. This translates into CASSVEGSGYTF.

This chain connects TRBV10-3 to TRBJ1-1; a possible D gene is TRBD1 (5 bases). The CDR3 extends over 14 amino acids. Germline loops: CDR1 ENHRY, CDR2 SYGVKD. V lost 8 bases, J lost 0 bases, and 13 bases lay in between. DNA of the CDR3: TGTGCCATCGGGGAGACAGCAATGAACACTGAAGCTTTCTTT. Translating gives CAIGETAMNTEAFF.

The chain employs TRBV6-6 and TRBJ1-1; D not certain. The V gene's germline CDR1 is MNHNY and CDR2 SVGAGI (reference sequence). The CDR3 runs 15 residues. Trimming took 4 bases from V and 0 from J, leaving 12 bases between them. CDR3 DNA: TGTGCCAGCAGTTTTAGCAGGTACCTGAACACTGAAGCTTTCTTT. Protein: CASSFSRYLNTEAFF.

The chain combines TRBV11-2 with TRBJ2-7; 7 bases map to TRBD2. The CDR3 is 14 residues long. Germline V gene data show CDR1 as SGHAT and CDR2 as FQNNGV. Trimming at V came to 5 bases and at J to 3 bases, leaving 7 bases not matched to a gene. The CDR3 protein is CASSIWTRGYEQYF. CDR3 DNA: TGTGCCAGCAGCATTTGGACTAGAGGCTACGAGCAGTACTTC.

V and J are TRBV5-1 and TRBJ2-6; D ambiguous. V was cut by 2 bases and J by 4 bases, with 7 bases left in between. Germline-derived CDR1 and CDR2 are SGHRS and YFSETQ. The CDR3 extends over 14 amino acids. CDR3 nucleotides: TGCGCCAGCAGCTTAGTGTCCGGGGCCAACGTCCTGACTTTC. It encodes CASSLVSGANVLTF.

This chain connects TRBV6-6 to TRBJ1-1, with D maybe TRBD1 (6 bases). Per germline, CDR1 MNHNY and CDR2 SVGAGI (reference sequence). Trimming pared 11 bases from V and 5 bases from J, leaving 18 bases between. This CDR3 spans 13 amino acids. The CDR3 sequence is CASGGGGQTEAFF. Here the CDR3 DNA reads TGTGCCTCCGGGGGCGGGGGGCAGACTGAAGCTTTCTTT.

This clone was seen once. CDR3 protein: CASSFGYTEAFF. In nucleotides, the CDR3 is TGTGCCAGCAGCTTCGGTTACACTGAAGCTTTCTTT. The chain uses TRBV7-9 and TRBJ1-1; D remains unclear. The ends were cut back, 3 bases at V and 3 bases at J, with 5 bases in the middle. Germline V gives CDR1 SEHNR, CDR2 FQNEAQ (reference sequence). The CDR3 loop spans 12 amino acids.

V gene TRBV7-2 combines with J gene TRBJ2-3, with D tentatively TRBD1 or TRBD2 (5 bases each). CDR3 length: 13 amino acids. The V and J ends lost 5 bases and 11 bases respectively, with 17 bases between them. Germline CDR1 is SGHTA and CDR2 is FQGNSA. The CDR3 DNA reads as TGTGCCAGCAGCCTAACGTTCGGGACCGGGCAGTATTTT. This encodes CASSLTFGTGQYF.

This chain joins TRBV4-1 and TRBJ2-1, with 9 bases matching TRBD2. This CDR3 is 17 amino acids long. V was pared by 0 bases and J by 2 bases, with 5 bases of the junction left unmatched. The germline V gene encodes CDR1 MGHRA and CDR2 YSYEKL. The CDR3 region has the DNA TGCGCCAGCAGCCAAGACTTGGCTAGCGGGGCCTACAATGAGCAGTTCTTC. It encodes CASSQDLASGAYNEQFF.

The chain employs TRBV6-5 and TRBJ1-5; 10 nucleotides match TRBD1. The J segment lost 4 bases and the V segment lost 6 bases, leaving 6 bases of the junction unmatched. The CDR3 runs 15 residues. The V gene's germline CDR1 is MNHEY and CDR2 SVGAGI. Written as DNA, the CDR3 is TGTGCCAGCAGCGCTACGGGACAGGGGAATCAGCCCCAGCATTTT. It codes for CASSATGQGNQPQHF.

V is TRBV7-8 and J is TRBJ2-3, with 8 bases that match TRBD2. The CDR3 consists of 16 residues. CDR1 and CDR2 (germline): SGHVS, FQNEAQ. V shed 0 bases and J 2 bases; nucleotides not matched to a gene: 4. In DNA form, the CDR3 reads TGTGCCAGCAGCTTAGCTAGTAGCGGGGCCACAGATACGCAGTATTTT. Amino acids: CASSLASSGATDTQYF.

The rearrangement links TRBV5-1 to TRBJ1-1, with 10 bases aligning to TRBD1. The germline gives CDR1 SGHRS, CDR2 YFSETQ. The CDR3 spans 14 residues. After removal of 3 bases from V and 5 bases from J, the junction contained 4 bases not matched to a gene. This CDR3 is CASSWGQGRTEAFF. In nucleotides, the CDR3 is TGCGCCAGCAGCTGGGGACAGGGGAGAACTGAAGCTTTCTTT.

The rearrangement links TRBV2 to TRBJ2-5, with D hard to call. V dropped 10 bases and J dropped 5 bases, with 14 bases sitting between them. This CDR3 is built from 12 residues. The germline V gene encodes CDR1 SNHLY and CDR2 FYNNEI. CDR3 in amino acids: CANNRLGETQYF. For the CDR3, the DNA is TGTGCCAATAACCGACTCGGTGAGACCCAGTACTTC.